Given below is one T cell receptor beta chain in context. The antigen remains undetermined. This entry comes from a study of graft-versus-host responses after intestinal transplantation. On the study more broadly: Following induction with anti-thymocyte globulin, all recipients were given tacrolimus and steroids for about three years. General study findings and limits: Recipient marrow contained GvH clones, some of which appeared first in ileum or blood. Early post-transplant HvG declines were associated with peak circulating GvH clone levels.

Assay: immunoSEQ multiplex PCR; the TCRdb copy retains only in-frame clones and omits some. The sample holds more than 100,000 clones; 90% to 95% are singletons and the top ten take over 0.1%. CDR3 length equals 13 residues. V was cut by 8 bases and J by 6 bases, with 14 bases left in between. In germline, CDR1 is MNHEY, CDR2 SMNVEV (reference sequence). This chain connects TRBV27 to TRBJ2-1, with D maybe TRBD2 (5 bases). Sequences were derived from unstimulated CD4+ T cells sorted from spleen or lymph node cells, sampled before intestinal transplant. This clonotype was sampled from a human donor who received an intestinal transplant. The CDR3 spells CASAASSGNEQFF. CDR3 DNA sequence: TGTGCCAGCGCCGCCTCCAGCGGCAATGAGCAGTTCTTC.